The present entry profiles one T cell receptor (beta chain) with its context. CD45RO-negative CD8 cells positively selected for CCR7 made up the naive population, which excluded terminally differentiated effector memory CD45RA+ cells. Study donors comprised healthy, HIV-negative adults devoid of recent acute infection or vaccination. The CDR3 has 15 residues. The germline gives CDR1 SEHNR, CDR2 FQNEAQ (reference sequence). With 5 bases removed from V and 0 bases from J, the gap between germline ends came to 10 bases. This sample is drawn from a study of shared clonotypes between healthy human individuals. The assay was carried out at the deep level. Per the study methods: In the immunoSEQ data, sequences were junction-only and lacked quality scores, so filtering differed. Profiled with immunoSEQ multiplex PCR; TCRdb holds only in-frame clones, not every one. V, J and clone size derive from that table, while D and trimming were established from the DNA sequence. The data show about 580,000 clones, about 98% seen once.

The chain is built from TRBV7-9 and TRBJ1-4, with D unresolved. The sequence was obtained from a man under 40 in good health. The sequenced sample consisted of naive CD8+ T cells sorted from blood. The CDR3 DNA sequence: TGTGCCAGCAGCGAAATGATCGCAACTAATGAAAAACTGTTTTTT. Its protein product is CASSEMIATNEKLFF.